Below, 26 T cell receptor beta chains from the same sample are listed, as sequenced in a study of brain T cells in children with intractable seizures. This table comes from immunoSEQ multiplex PCR, and its TCRdb copy is limited to in-frame clones, with some not included. The data hold under 400,000 clones, with 93% observed a single time. The time point is: blood from clinic visit 5 months post-surgery; TSC patient then seizure free. Sequencing used peripheral blood, obtained roughly 5 months after surgery. The receptors originated from a boy younger than two with tuberous sclerosis and intractable seizures.

This rearrangement joins TRBV25-1 to TRBJ1-2; a possible D gene is TRBD1 (6 bases). Germline CDR1 is MGHDK and CDR2 is SYGVNS. The V and J ends lost 2 bases and 0 bases respectively, with 13 bases between them. The CDR3 is made up of 16 amino acids. The CDR3 reads CASSEAGTQTNYGYTF. The CDR3 DNA sequence: TGTGCCAGCAGTGAAGCTGGGACACAAACTAACTATGGCTACACCTTC.

This chain connects TRBV25-1 to TRBJ2-1; 13 positions match TRBD2. The CDR3 loop spans 13 amino acids. Germline V gene data show CDR1 as MGHDK and CDR2 as SYGVNS. J lost 6 bases, V lost 9 bases, and 2 bases had no gene match. This CDR3 reads CASRLAGGNEQFF. The CDR3 DNA is TGTGCCAGTCGACTAGCGGGGGGCAATGAGCAGTTCTTC.

V and J are TRBV7-6 and TRBJ2-7, with D possibly being TRBD1 or TRBD2 (7 bases each). The CDR3 has 17 residues. Trimming cost V 1 base and J 0 bases, with 16 bases left between them. CDR1 and CDR2 from the germline V gene are SGHVS and FNYEAQ. The CDR3 region has the DNA TGTGCCAGCAGCTTAGGTGGGGGGGACAGATCCTCCTACGAGCAGTACTTC. This sequence encodes CASSLGGGDRSSYEQYF.

The chain is built from TRBV7-2 and TRBJ2-5; unclear D gene. From germline, CDR1 is SGHTA and CDR2 FQGNSA. The CDR3 sequence is 12 residues long. Trimming left V 1 base short and J 4 bases short, with 4 bases between. CDR3 coding DNA: TGTGCCAGCAGCTTAGACGTAGAGACCCAGTACTTC. Protein: CASSLDVETQYF.

The chain uses TRBV4-1 and TRBJ2-5; D perhaps matches TRBD2 (7 bases). Germline V gene lookup returns CDR1 MGHRA and CDR2 YSYEKL. The length of the CDR3 is 15 residues. V was cut by 3 bases and J by 4 bases, with 15 bases left in between. The CDR3 nucleotides read TGCGCCAGCAGCCACAAACCTAGGGGGGGAGAGACCCAGTACTTC. This gives the protein CASSHKPRGGETQYF.

The gene calls are TRBV29-1 and TRBJ2-4; D call uncertain. This CDR3 has 12 amino acids. Germline CDR1 SQVTM, CDR2 ANQGSEA. V was shortened by 5 bases and J by 7 bases, with 12 bases between the two germline ends. The CDR3 region has the DNA TGCAGCGTTTTAGGTGGTAATAACATTCAGTACTTC. Its translation is CSVLGGNNIQYF.

The chain is built from TRBV5-1 and TRBJ2-7; perhaps D is TRBD1 or TRBD2 (5 bases each). Germline V gives CDR1 SGHRS, CDR2 YFSETQ. The ends were cut back, 8 bases at V and 1 base at J, with 16 bases in the middle. The CDR3 loop spans 14 amino acids. The CDR3 nucleotides are TGCGCCAGTAGACCCCGGGGCACTTCCTACGAGCAGTACTTC. Translated, it gives CASRPRGTSYEQYF.

The chain combines TRBV27 with TRBJ1-1, with no clear D. The CDR3 totals 13 residues. V was shortened by 1 base and J by 1 base, with 4 bases between the two germline ends. Looked up from germline, CDR1 is MNHEY and CDR2 is SMNVEV (reference sequence). The CDR3 protein is CASSLWKNTEAFF. As DNA, the CDR3 is TGTGCCAGCAGTTTATGGAAGAACACTGAAGCTTTCTTT.

The chain is built from TRBV6-5 and TRBJ2-7, with D tentatively TRBD1 (5 bases). Germline V CDR1 and CDR2: MNHEY, SVGAGI. Trimming stripped 6 bases from V and 2 bases from J, with 17 bases between. The CDR3 is 15 amino acids. The CDR3 DNA follows: TGTGCCAGCAGCCCGGACATCCGGGCTACCTACGAGCAGTACTTC. This gives the protein CASSPDIRATYEQYF.

The gene calls are TRBV7-6 and TRBJ2-5; TRBD2 agrees at 8 bases. Germline V gene lookup returns CDR1 SGHVS and CDR2 FNYEAQ. Germline trimming cut 2 bases from V and 5 bases from J; bases unmatched to any gene: 4. The CDR3 is 14 residues long. The CDR3 loop reads CASSLSGRMETQYF. The CDR3 coding sequence is TGTGCCAGCAGCTTAAGCGGGAGAATGGAGACCCAGTACTTC.

The CDR3 DNA sequence: TGTGCCAGCAGCTTAGGAGTGGGGTACAATGAGCAGTTCTTC. Translating gives CASSLGVGYNEQFF. The chain uses TRBV7-9 and TRBJ2-1; D not certain. The V end lost 1 base, the J end lost 4 bases, and 8 bases lay between the germline ends. The CDR3 runs 14 residues. Germline values: CDR1 SEHNR, CDR2 FQNEAQ (reference sequence).

The J gene is TRBJ2-5, the V gene TRBV1. TRBV1 is shown as a pseudogene. This CDR3 has 15 residues. The CDR3 sequence: CTSSPSEGGRETQYF. The CDR3, as DNA: TGCACCAGCAGCCCCAGTGAGGGGGGCCGAGAGACCCAGTACTTC.

The rearrangement links TRBV25-1 to TRBJ1-6; D unresolved. CDR1 and CDR2 from the germline V gene are MGHDK and SYGVNS. The CDR3 spans 13 residues. The V end lost 6 bases, the J end lost 5 bases, and 8 bases lay between the germline ends. CDR3 sequence reads: CASSWTDNSPLHF. In DNA, the CDR3 is TGTGCCAGCAGCTGGACGGATAATTCACCCCTCCACTTT.

V is TRBV28 and J is TRBJ2-2; 13 bases fit TRBD2. The CDR3 extends over 16 amino acids. V dropped 8 bases and J dropped 4; count of bases not matched to a gene: 7. Per the germline V gene, CDR1 is MDHEN and CDR2 is SYDVKM. CDR3 amino acids: CASATSGRSGTGELFF. The CDR3 DNA is TGTGCCAGCGCGACTAGCGGGAGGTCGGGCACCGGGGAGCTGTTTTTT.

The CDR3 loop reads CASSLEQGSGANVLTF. The CDR3 coding sequence is TGTGCCAGCTCACTGGAACAGGGGTCAGGGGCCAACGTCCTGACTTTC. The chain carries TRBV18 and TRBJ2-6, with TRBD1 matching over 7 bases. Trimming removed 4 bases from V and 4 bases from J; junction bases left unmatched: 7. The CDR3 totals 16 residues. The V gene's germline CDR1 is KGHSH and CDR2 LQKENI.

The CDR3 DNA reads as TGTGCCAGCAGCTTAAGTACCGGGGCCAACGTCCTGACTTTC. It translates to CASSLSTGANVLTF. The chain carries TRBV7-9 and TRBJ2-6, with D unclear. The ends were cut back, 2 bases at V and 4 bases at J, with 6 bases in the middle. This CDR3 region has 14 residues. Germline assignment: CDR1 SEHNR and CDR2 FQNEAQ (reference sequence). The full variable domain, in which reference TRBV7-9 and TRBJ2-6 provide the parts outside the CDR3, is DTGVSQNPRHKITKRGQNVTFRCDPISEHNRLYWYRQTLGQGPEFLTYFQNEAQLEKSRLLSDRFSAERPKGSFSTLEIQRTEQGDSAMYLCASSLSTGANVLTFGAGSRLTVL.

The chain couples TRBV2 to TRBJ1-4; D not certain. In germline, CDR1 is SNHLY, CDR2 FYNNEI. The CDR3 length is 15 residues. The V gene lost 6 bases and the J gene lost 0 bases, with 11 bases spanning the gap. The CDR3 region is CASRLQDATNEKLFF. For the CDR3, the DNA is TGTGCCAGCAGACTTCAGGATGCAACTAATGAAAAACTGTTTTTT.

The CDR3 DNA is TGCGCCAGCAGCTCCCGACAGGGGGGAGTGAACACTGAAGCTTTCTTT. This codes for CASSSRQGGVNTEAFF. The chain has TRBV5-1 and TRBJ1-1; 9 nucleotides line up with TRBD1. The CDR3 contains 16 residues. Per the germline V gene, CDR1 is SGHRS and CDR2 is YFSETQ. Unmatched junction bases numbered 6, after V lost 3 bases and J lost 0 bases.

V usage is TRBV12-5 and J usage is TRBJ1-2; D possibly corresponds to TRBD1 (5 bases). The V gene's germline CDR1 is LGHNT and CDR2 FRNRAP. This CDR3 is built from 17 residues. V was clipped by 0 bases and J by 3 bases, with 17 bases between them. CDR3 loop: CASGLVRGGVLDYGYTF. The CDR3 DNA is TGTGCTAGTGGTTTGGTACGGGGGGGAGTTCTTGACTATGGCTACACCTTC.

This clone was recorded only once. The rearrangement joins TRBV27 to TRBJ1-1; D unresolved. V was cut by 11 bases and J by 0 bases, with 13 bases left in between. This CDR3 is 13 amino acids long. Germline CDR1 and CDR2: MNHEY and SMNVEV (reference sequence). The CDR3 loop is CASSDFMNTEAFF. Written as DNA, the CDR3 is TGTGCCTCCAGCGACTTCATGAACACTGAAGCTTTCTTT.

The chain uses TRBV29-1 and TRBJ2-7; D uncertain. The V gene lost 1 base and the J gene lost 2 bases, with 6 bases spanning the gap. The V gene's germline CDR1 is SQVTM and CDR2 ANQGSEA. The CDR3 is made up of 12 amino acids. CDR3 coding DNA: TGCAGCGTTGAAGTTGGTCCCTACGAGCAGTACTTC. Translating it yields CSVEVGPYEQYF.

The V call is TRBV6-2 or TRBV6-3, the J call TRBJ1-2, with D uncertain. The CDR3 sequence is 16 residues long. V was cut by 5 bases and J by 8 bases, with 24 bases left in between. In germline, CDR1 is MNHEY, CDR2 SVGEGT. Written as DNA, the CDR3 is TGTGCCAGCAGTCCCCGCCGGGGTTCAGGCGTGGGGGGCTACACCTTC. It translates to CASSPRRGSGVGGYTF.

This chain connects TRBV7-6 to TRBJ1-1; 8 nucleotides agree with TRBD1. Germline V gene data show CDR1 as SGHVS and CDR2 as FNYEAQ. The CDR3 has 16 amino acids. Germline trimming cut 4 bases from V and 0 bases from J; bases unmatched to any gene: 7. CDR3 residues: CASSSQGAGMNTEAFF. For the CDR3, the DNA is TGTGCCAGCAGCTCTCAGGGGGCTGGGATGAACACTGAAGCTTTCTTT.

The chain has TRBV20-1 and TRBJ2-7; D possibly corresponds to TRBD1 (5 bases). The CDR3 length is 11 residues. Germline values: CDR1 DFQATT, CDR2 SNEGSKA (reference sequence). V was clipped by 5 bases and J by 5 bases, with 10 bases between them. The CDR3 nucleotides read TGCAGTGCTCGTCAGGGAAACGAGCAGTACTTC. Translated, it gives CSARQGNEQYF.

V gene TRBV5-3 combines with J gene TRBJ1-5; TRBD1 is a possible D gene (6 bases). TRBV5-3 belongs to the ORF category, with a function that is uncertain. Trimming shortened V by 0 bases and J by 2 bases, and 18 bases separated the two germline ends. CDR3 length: 18 residues. Here the CDR3 DNA reads TGTGCCAGAAGCTTGGCGGGGTTTTGGGGGCGCGGCAATCAGCCCCAGCATTTT. Translation: CARSLAGFWGRGNQPQHF.

The chain is built from TRBV20-1 and TRBJ2-7, with TRBD2 matching 12 bases. The CDR3 runs to 14 residues. J lost 6 bases, V lost 3 bases, and 6 bases had no gene match. Germline V lookup: CDR1 DFQATT, CDR2 SNEGSKA (reference sequence). CDR3 coding DNA: TGCAGTGCTAGTCCTCGACTAGCGGGAGTCGAGCAGTACTTC. It translates to CSASPRLAGVEQYF.